One sample yielded the 27 T cell receptor beta chains listed below, sequenced in a study of T cell responses to AZD1222 COVID-19 vaccine. TCRdb's table, derived via immunoSEQ multiplex PCR, lists solely in-frame clones and lacks some. This table holds over 85,000 clones, approximately 84% found once. The specimen was peripheral blood, collected 28 days after the second AZD1222 dose. These TCRs come from an adult who received the AZD1222 COVID-19 vaccine.

The rearrangement joins TRBV5-1 to TRBJ2-1; the D is unclear. Germline CDR1 is SGHRS and CDR2 is YFSETQ. V was pared by 0 bases and J by 0 bases, with 10 bases between. This CDR3 contains 16 residues. CDR3 amino acids: CASSLVGQSSYNEQFF. In DNA, the CDR3 is TGCGCCAGCAGCTTGGTCGGGCAGAGCTCCTACAATGAGCAGTTCTTC.

The chain is built from TRBV5-8 and TRBJ2-2; 7 bases are a match to TRBD1. Germline V gene sequence: CDR1 SGHTS, CDR2 YDEGEE. With 4 bases clipped from V and 0 bases from J, the junction kept 3 bases outside the gene matches. The CDR3 sequence is 15 residues long. CDR3 amino acids: CASSRDSANTGELFF. As DNA, the CDR3 is TGTGCCAGCAGCCGGGACAGCGCGAACACCGGGGAGCTGTTTTTT.

The gene calls are TRBV7-9 and TRBJ2-1; D unresolved. Trimming took off 1 base at V and 12 bases at J, with 10 bases between the two ends. This CDR3 contains 12 residues. Germline V gives CDR1 SEHNR, CDR2 FQNEAQ (reference sequence). The CDR3 protein is CASSLEVAGQFF. DNA of the CDR3: TGTGCCAGCAGCTTAGAAGTGGCTGGGCAGTTCTTC.

The chain links TRBV9 to TRBJ1-2; the D is unclear. Germline CDR1 SGDLS, CDR2 YYNGEE. V gave up 7 bases and J gave up 6 bases, with 22 bases separating them. The length of the CDR3 is 15 residues. The CDR3 region has the DNA TGTGCCAGCTCCGGGCCCTACATTGGCGGGGATGGCTACACCTTC. It specifies CASSGPYIGGDGYTF.

The rearrangement uses TRBV7-9 and TRBJ2-7; 12 bases are shared with TRBD2. CDR3 length: 16 amino acids. CDR1 is SEHNR and CDR2 is FQNEAQ in the germline V gene (reference sequence). Trimming took 5 bases from V and 4 from J; bases not matched to a gene: 9. The CDR3 loop is CASSGPTSGRGYEQYF. The CDR3 DNA is TGTGCCAGCAGCGGCCCGACTAGCGGGAGAGGATACGAGCAGTACTTC.

This clone was observed once. The chain carries TRBV12-5 and TRBJ1-1, with TRBD1 as a possible D gene (6 bases). The ends were cut back, 0 bases at V and 3 bases at J, with 17 bases in the middle. CDR1 is LGHNT and CDR2 is FRNRAP in the germline V gene. The CDR3 is 17 amino acids. CDR3 bases: TGTGCTAGTGGTTTGGTATTACACAGGGCTAAGGACACTGAAGCTTTCTTT. This codes for CASGLVLHRAKDTEAFF.

The gene calls are TRBV7-9 and TRBJ1-2; TRBD1 is a possible D gene (5 bases). Deletions cut 3 bases from V and 2 bases from J, with 10 bases between. CDR3 length: 14 residues. CDR1 and CDR2 (germline): SEHNR, FQNEAQ (reference sequence). The CDR3 DNA reads as TGTGCCAGCAGCTTGGGACTGTCAAACTATGGCTACACCTTC. It specifies CASSLGLSNYGYTF.

This chain connects TRBV19 to TRBJ1-2; maybe TRBD1 (5 bases). Germline V gives CDR1 LNHDA, CDR2 SQIVND (reference sequence). The CDR3 consists of 13 residues. Trimming stripped 5 bases from V and 8 bases from J, with 15 bases between. For the CDR3, the DNA is TGTGCCAGTAGTGTTTCCGGGACGTTAGGCTACACCTTC. Translated, it gives CASSVSGTLGYTF.

This chain uses TRBV30 with TRBJ2-2, with 12 bases identical to TRBD2. Trimming took 2 bases from V and 6 from J; bases not matched to a gene: 7. The CDR3 has 16 amino acids. Germline V gene data show CDR1 as GTSNPN and CDR2 as SVGIG (reference sequence). DNA of the CDR3: TGTGCCTGGAGTTCCCGACTAGCGGGAGTACCCGGGGAGCTGTTTTTT. Translation gives CAWSSRLAGVPGELFF.

V gene TRBV19 combines with J gene TRBJ1-1, with a weak D call TRBD1 (5 bases). Germline V gene lookup returns CDR1 LNHDA and CDR2 SQIVND (reference sequence). CDR3 size: 16 residues. Trimming removed 0 bases at V and 1 base at J, with 12 bases between. CDR3 region: CASSIDRQGRNTEAFF. The CDR3 region has the DNA TGTGCCAGTAGTATAGACCGGCAGGGTAGGAACACTGAAGCTTTCTTT.

This chain uses TRBV7-8 with TRBJ1-5; D ambiguous. Germline V gene sequence: CDR1 SGHVS, CDR2 FQNEAQ. The CDR3 loop spans 12 amino acids. The V end was cut by 1 base, the J end by 6 bases, with 4 bases between. Written as DNA, the CDR3 is TGTGCCAGCAGCTTAGGGGCTCAGCCCCAGCATTTT. Translating it yields CASSLGAQPQHF.

J is TRBJ1-3 and V is TRBV7-2, with D possibly being TRBD1 (5 bases). CDR3 length equals 16 residues. V lost 8 bases to trimming and J lost 2 bases, with 19 bases between them. Germline V gene sequence: CDR1 SGHTA, CDR2 FQGNSA. The CDR3 loop reads CASGTDGGVAGNTIYF. In DNA form, the CDR3 reads TGTGCCAGCGGAACCGACGGGGGGGTCGCTGGAAACACCATATATTTT.

This clone was seen a handful of times. The genes are TRBV18 and TRBJ2-3, with TRBD2 matching over 10 bases. This CDR3 region has 15 residues. Trimming took 3 bases from V and 5 from J; bases not matched to a gene: 5. Looked up from germline, CDR1 is KGHSH and CDR2 is LQKENI. The CDR3 loop reads CASSPQRGGQDTQYF. CDR3 DNA sequence: TGTGCCAGCTCACCTCAGCGGGGGGGTCAAGATACGCAGTATTTT.

The chain recombines TRBV19 with TRBJ2-7, with D unclear. CDR1 is LNHDA, CDR2 SQIVND, per germline (reference sequence). The V and J ends lost 11 bases and 7 bases respectively, with 21 bases between them. CDR3 length equals 13 residues. The CDR3 DNA is TGTGCCTCGAGCAGGTCATCACGGTGGGAGCAGTACTTC. This gives the protein CASSRSSRWEQYF.

This clone appeared once. V is TRBV5-8 and J is TRBJ2-2; 11 positions match TRBD2. This CDR3 is built from 17 residues. Germline V gene sequence: CDR1 SGHTS, CDR2 YDEGEE. Trimming took 2 bases from V and 2 from J; bases not matched to a gene: 5. The CDR3 DNA sequence: TGTGCCAGCAGCTTACTAGCGGGGGTGACAAACACCGGGGAGCTGTTTTTT. This gives the protein CASSLLAGVTNTGELFF.

The CDR3 reads CASSPGQGQETQYF. CDR3 in DNA: TGTGCCAGCAGCCCGGGACAGGGACAAGAGACCCAGTACTTC. The V gene is TRBV13, the J gene TRBJ2-5, with TRBD1 identical over 9 bases. The V gene's germline CDR1 is PRHDT and CDR2 FYEKMQ (reference sequence). The CDR3 sequence is 14 residues long. The V segment lost 5 bases and the J segment 2 bases; nucleotides outside the gene matches: 3.

The rearrangement uses TRBV19 and TRBJ2-1; 8 bases match TRBD2. This CDR3 is 15 amino acids long. CDR1 and CDR2 from the germline V gene are LNHDA and SQIVND (reference sequence). V gave up 6 bases and J gave up 5 bases; unmatched junction bases: 9. The CDR3 spells CASSEPGLGNNEQFF. The CDR3 bases are TGTGCCAGTAGCGAGCCGGGACTAGGGAACAATGAGCAGTTCTTC. The whole variable domain, remainder taken from reference TRBV19 and TRBJ2-1, is DGGITQSPKYLFRKEGQNVTLSCEQNLNHDAMYWYRQDPGQGLRLIYYSQIVNDFQKGDIAEGYSVSREKKESFPLTVTSAQKNPTAFYLCASSEPGLGNNEQFFGPGTRLTVL.

V gene TRBV30 combines with J gene TRBJ2-7, with D possibly being TRBD2 (5 bases). The CDR3 has 12 residues. The V end was cut by 2 bases, the J end by 2 bases, with 7 bases between. CDR1 and CDR2 (germline): GTSNPN, SVGIG (reference sequence). CDR3 residues: CAWSRGTYEQYF. The CDR3 DNA follows: TGTGCCTGGAGTCGAGGGACCTACGAGCAGTACTTC.

The rearrangement uses TRBV18 and TRBJ1-1; TRBD1 aligns across 10 bases. The CDR3 is made up of 15 amino acids. Germline assignment: CDR1 KGHSH and CDR2 LQKENI. V gave up 3 bases and J gave up 7 bases; unmatched junction bases: 8. The DNA of the CDR3 is TGTGCCAGCTCACCTTCCGGGACAGGGGTAATTGAAGCTTTCTTT. It encodes CASSPSGTGVIEAFF. Filled out from reference TRBV18 and TRBJ1-1, the complete variable domain reads NAGVMQNPRHLVRRRGQEARLRCSPMKGHSHVYWYRQLPEEGLKFMVYLQKENIIDESGMPKERFSAEFPKEGPSILRIQQVVRGDSAAYFCASSPSGTGVIEAFFGQGTRLTVV.

The V and J genes are TRBV7-8 and TRBJ1-3; TRBD1 matches 7 bases. Germline trimming cut 0 bases from V and 2 bases from J; bases unmatched to any gene: 7. Germline V lookup: CDR1 SGHVS, CDR2 FQNEAQ. The CDR3 sequence is 17 residues long. The CDR3, as DNA: TGTGCCAGCAGCTTAGCGCGTGGCAGGGGGGCTGGAAACACCATATATTTT. Translating gives CASSLARGRGAGNTIYF.

The V gene is TRBV19, the J gene TRBJ2-7; D could derive from TRBD1 or TRBD2 (5 bases each). Germline-derived CDR1 and CDR2 are LNHDA and SQIVND (reference sequence). Trimming took 3 bases from V and 3 from J, leaving 12 bases between them. The CDR3 totals 14 residues. CDR3 amino acids: CASSIGAGFYEQYF. CDR3 nucleotide sequence: TGTGCCAGTAGTATCGGGGCAGGTTTCTACGAGCAGTACTTC. Combining the CDR3 with reference TRBV19 and TRBJ2-7 gives the whole variable domain DGGITQSPKYLFRKEGQNVTLSCEQNLNHDAMYWYRQDPGQGLRLIYYSQIVNDFQKGDIAEGYSVSREKKESFPLTVTSAQKNPTAFYLCASSIGAGFYEQYFGPGTRLTVT.

The table lists this clone with a count of one. The chain's CDR3 is CASSRLYGYTF. The CDR3 coding sequence is TGTGCCAGCAGCCGCCTCTATGGCTACACCTTC. V and J are TRBV5-8 and TRBJ1-2; D ambiguous. Germline lookup yields CDR1 SGHTS and CDR2 YDEGEE. The V end was cut by 4 bases, the J end by 4 bases, with 5 bases between. The CDR3 has 11 amino acids. Together with reference TRBV5-8 and TRBJ1-2, the CDR3 gives the full variable domain: EAGVTQSPTHLIKTRGQQATLRCSPISGHTSVYWYQQALGLGLQFLLWYDEGEERNRGNFPPRFSGRQFPNYSSELNVNALELEDSALYLCASSRLYGYTFGSGTRLTVV.

The chain links TRBV5-6 to TRBJ2-5, with D possibly TRBD2 on 5 matching bases. Germline V lookup: CDR1 SGHDT, CDR2 YYEEEE. The V end was cut by 1 base, the J end by 2 bases, with 9 bases between. This CDR3 is built from 14 residues. CDR3 loop: CASSLPRAQETQYF. CDR3 nucleotide sequence: TGTGCCAGCAGCTTGCCGAGGGCGCAAGAGACCCAGTACTTC.

This clone came up a few times. The chain links TRBV14 to TRBJ2-2; D remains unclear. Germline V CDR1 and CDR2: SGHDN, FVKESK. Trimming pared 6 bases from V and 2 bases from J, leaving 4 bases between. This CDR3 region has 12 residues. For the CDR3, the DNA is TGTGCCAGCAGTCATAACACCGGGGAGCTGTTTTTT. Encoded protein: CASSHNTGELFF. The complete variable domain, with remaining parts taken from reference TRBV14 and TRBJ2-2, reads EAGVTQFPSHSVIEKGQTVTLRCDPISGHDNLYWYRRVMGKEIKFLLHFVKESKQDESGMPNNRFLAERTGGTYSTLKVQPAELEDSGVYFCASSHNTGELFFGEGSRLTVL.

This clone was detected only a few times. The V and J genes are TRBV3-1 (or the pseudogene TRBV3-2) and TRBJ2-7, with 11 bases identical to TRBD1. The CDR3 sequence is 14 residues long. Trimming removed 3 bases from V and 3 bases from J; junction bases left unmatched: 1. CDR1 and CDR2 (germline): LGHDT, YNNKEL (reference sequence). CDR3 bases: TGTGCCAGCAGCCAGGGGACAGGGGGCTACGAGCAGTACTTC. Protein sequence: CASSQGTGGYEQYF.

This clone showed up just once. The chain is built from TRBV5-1 and TRBJ1-2, with D possibly matching TRBD1 (6 bases). Between the trimmed V and J ends, which lost 4 bases and 0 bases, there was a span of 16 bases. The CDR3 loop spans 16 amino acids. Germline V gene data show CDR1 as SGHRS and CDR2 as YFSETQ. CDR3 sequence reads: CASSLTWGATNYGYTF. CDR3 DNA sequence: TGCGCCAGCAGCCTGACTTGGGGGGCGACTAACTATGGCTACACCTTC.

The chain has TRBV10-3 and TRBJ2-1, with 9 bases fitting TRBD2. V gave up 10 bases and J gave up 7 bases; unmatched junction bases: 8. Germline V gene sequence: CDR1 ENHRY, CDR2 SYGVKD. The CDR3 spans 13 residues. The CDR3: CATKLAGGNEQFF. The CDR3 DNA reads as TGTGCCACCAAGCTCGCGGGGGGGAATGAGCAGTTCTTC.